This paragraph reports one T cell receptor (beta chain). As yet, its antigen is unknown. These data are taken from a study of shared clonotypes between healthy human individuals. At the level of the study: The composition of the donors was a couple of women and a few men aged 18 to 49. Broader study findings: In contrast to clonotypes shared by all four donors, non-shared clonotypes had lower generation probabilities.

Trimming removed 4 bases at V and 2 bases at J, with 9 bases between. From germline, CDR1 is WNHNN and CDR2 SYGVQD (reference sequence). The CDR3 has 13 residues. CD8 cells regarded as naive lacked CD45RO, were positively chosen for CCR7, and omitted terminally differentiated effector memory CD45RA+ cells. Measured with immunoSEQ multiplex PCR; TCRdb has only the in-frame clones, and not every one. The sample lists about 2 million clones, about 94% occurring once. Sequenced: naive CD8+ T cells sorted from blood. The sequence derives from a man aged 18-30 years in good health. The chain joins TRBV10-1 to TRBJ2-7; no clear D. The CDR3 DNA follows: TGCGCCAGCAGTGGGCCGGTGGCCTACGAGCAGTACTTC. This encodes CASSGPVAYEQYF.